This T cell receptor (beta chain) was found in a study of blood T cell repertoires in COVID-19. Study details: Acute and convalescent COVID-19 specimens originated in the United States, Italy and Spain. T cells, B-cell-depleted T cells, or PBMCs supplied cDNA or gDNA.

This clone occurred once. This table comes from immunoSEQ multiplex PCR, and its TCRdb copy is limited to in-frame clones, with some not included. The repertoire holds approximately 130,000 clones, roughly four fifths seen once, with roughly 18% in the top ten. The length of the CDR3 is 15 residues. Trimming stripped 5 bases from V and 6 bases from J, with 17 bases between. Germline V gene data show CDR1 as KGHSH and CDR2 as LQKENI. Assignments of participants to cohorts depended upon their own reported clinical history. This sequence joins TRBV18 and TRBJ2-1; D is perhaps TRBD1 (6 bases). Material: PBMCs or T cells enriched from blood (not recorded which). The receptor's source is a man aged 25 to 40 who had recovered from COVID-19. CDR3 loop: CASSNQQGPSNEQFF. Here the CDR3 DNA reads TGTGCCAGCTCAAATCAACAGGGTCCGTCCAATGAGCAGTTCTTC. The whole variable domain, remainder taken from reference TRBV18 and TRBJ2-1, is NAGVMQNPRHLVRRRGQEARLRCSPMKGHSHVYWYRQLPEEGLKFMVYLQKENIIDESGMPKERFSAEFPKEGPSILRIQQVVRGDSAAYFCASSNQQGPSNEQFFGPGTRLTVL.